The present TCR beta chain was sequenced within a study of cytomegalovirus exposure and HLA in healthy donors. Comments on this clone: The target antigen is unknown.

PCR primers comprised 60 Vbeta and 13 Jbeta primers. Profiling relied on immunoSEQ multiplex PCR, and the TCRdb table lists in-frame clones only, not all of them. The sample holds about 91,000 clones, roughly two thirds seen once. General study results and limits: V- and J-gene trimming of TCR beta was linked (in a later analysis) to a missense DCLRE1C variant.

Germline V CDR1 and CDR2: SGHRS, YFSETQ. This CDR3 has 15 amino acids. With V trimmed by 2 bases and J by 3 bases, 5 bases remained unmatched. This clonotype was sampled from a female donor in good health and CMV-seronegative. The V call is TRBV5-1, the J call TRBJ2-1; 7 bases line up with TRBD1. Sequences were obtained from PBMCs. The CDR3: CASSFFGQVYNEQFF. The CDR3 DNA reads TGCGCCAGCAGCTTCTTTGGACAGGTCTACAATGAGCAGTTCTTC. Full variable domain (remainder filled in from reference TRBV5-1 and TRBJ2-1): KAGVTQTPRYLIKTRGQQVTLSCSPISGHRSVSWYQQTPGQGLQFLFEYFSETQRNKGNFPGRFSGRQFSNSRSEMNVSTLELGDSALYLCASSFFGQVYNEQFFGPGTRLTVL.